The 21 T cell receptor beta chains listed next were all sequenced from one sample in a study of shared clonotypes between healthy human individuals. Here immunoSEQ multiplex PCR was the method, and the copy in TCRdb shows in-frame clones only, minus some. The sample has around 500,000 clones; around three quarters are singletons. Input material: PBMCs. Source of these receptors: a woman aged 40 to 50 in good health. Some clones in this sample may be carry-over from other donors' samples.

This clone was picked up a small number of times. This chain links TRBV6-1 with TRBJ2-5; perhaps TRBD1 as D (5 bases). Germline V lookup: CDR1 MNHNS, CDR2 SASEGT. The CDR3 runs 13 residues. Trimming stripped 3 bases from V and 7 bases from J, with 12 bases between. CDR3 residues: CASSDSRVGTQYF. The CDR3 coding sequence is TGTGCCAGCAGTGATAGCAGGGTAGGGACCCAGTACTTC.

This chain joins TRBV2 and TRBJ2-7, with 11 bases that match TRBD2. Germline values: CDR1 SNHLY, CDR2 FYNNEI. This CDR3 has 16 amino acids. V lost 4 bases, J lost 4 bases, and 9 bases stayed unmatched. CDR3 bases: TGTGCCAGCAGTGGGGGGCCTGGACTAGCGGGTTACGAGCAGTACTTC. This translates into CASSGGPGLAGYEQYF.

The chain is built from TRBV27 and TRBJ2-5; the D gene is possibly TRBD2 (5 bases). Trimming removed 5 bases from V and 9 bases from J, with 16 bases in between. CDR1 is MNHEY and CDR2 is SMNVEV in the germline V gene (reference sequence). The CDR3 extends over 13 amino acids. In DNA form, the CDR3 reads TGTGCCAGCAGTCAGACGAGTACAGCGGCCCAGTACTTC. This codes for CASSQTSTAAQYF.

The CDR3 reads CAWSRNMGEEKLFF. In nucleotides, the CDR3 is TGTGCCTGGAGTCGGAATATGGGGGAGGAAAAACTGTTTTTT. The chain is built from TRBV30 and TRBJ1-4; D may be TRBD1 (5 bases). V lost 2 bases, J lost 8 bases, and 15 bases lay in between. Germline CDR1 is GTSNPN and CDR2 is SVGIG (reference sequence). The CDR3 contains 14 residues.

The chain joins TRBV15 to TRBJ1-5, with a tentative D call TRBD1 (5 bases). CDR3 length: 13 residues. V was shortened by 5 bases and J by 7 bases, with 12 bases between the two germline ends. Germline loops: CDR1 LNHNV, CDR2 YYDKDF (reference sequence). The CDR3 spells CATSGRVWQPQHF. The CDR3 nucleotides read TGTGCCACCAGCGGCAGGGTGTGGCAGCCCCAGCATTTT.

This chain joins TRBV19 and TRBJ1-1; the D gene is possibly TRBD1 (6 bases). The CDR3 loop spans 14 amino acids. Germline assignment: CDR1 LNHDA and CDR2 SQIVND (reference sequence). The V end was cut by 5 bases, the J end by 8 bases, with 18 bases between. CDR3 DNA: TGTGCCAGTAGTGCCCGCGCCGGACAGCTCGAAGCTTTCTTT. Its translation is CASSARAGQLEAFF.

This clone was found once. The chain combines TRBV21-1 with TRBJ2-2; the tabulated D call, TRBD1, remains unverified against the DNA. TRBV21-1 is a recognized pseudogene. This CDR3 contains 15 residues. The DNA of the CDR3 is TGTGCCAGCAATCGGACAGGGTCGAACACCGGGGAGCTGTTTTTT. Translation: CASNRTGSNTGELFF.

This clone was seen just once. The genes are TRBV7-8 and TRBJ2-2; TRBD2 matches 8 bases. V lost 0 bases to trimming and J lost 0 bases; unmatched junction nucleotides: 6. The germline CDR1 and CDR2 sequences are SGHVS and FQNEAQ. This CDR3 is built from 18 residues. CDR3 amino acids: CASSLAITSGSNTGELFF. For the CDR3, the DNA is TGTGCCAGCAGCTTAGCGATAACTAGCGGATCGAACACCGGGGAGCTGTTTTTT.

In its sample, this clone was seen once. V gene TRBV7-8 combines with J gene TRBJ2-5, with D possibly TRBD2 on 6 matching bases. V was shortened by 7 bases and J by 6 bases, with 12 bases between the two germline ends. The germline gives CDR1 SGHVS, CDR2 FQNEAQ. The CDR3 has 12 residues. The CDR3 here is CASILRGKTQYF. CDR3 sequence (DNA): TGTGCCAGCATCCTCCGGGGGAAGACCCAGTACTTC.

The chain couples TRBV18 to TRBJ1-1; D remains unclear. Looked up from germline, CDR1 is KGHSH and CDR2 is LQKENI. The CDR3 covers 16 residues. Trimming removed 2 bases at V and 0 bases at J, with 13 bases between. The CDR3 here is CASSPTPPGMNTEAFF. In nucleotides, the CDR3 is TGTGCCAGCTCACCAACCCCCCCGGGGATGAACACTGAAGCTTTCTTT. The variable domain in full, completed from reference TRBV18 and TRBJ1-1, reads NAGVMQNPRHLVRRRGQEARLRCSPMKGHSHVYWYRQLPEEGLKFMVYLQKENIIDESGMPKERFSAEFPKEGPSILRIQQVVRGDSAAYFCASSPTPPGMNTEAFFGQGTRLTVV.

Remarks on this clone: This may come from a read error, since a much larger clone is one base off. Other DNA sequences within the sample encode an identical CDR3. J is TRBJ1-1 and V is TRBV30; the D is unclear. The CDR3 extends over 13 amino acids. The V gene lost 0 bases and the J gene lost 1 base, with 6 bases spanning the gap. The germline CDR1 and CDR2 sequences are GTSNPN and SVGIG (reference sequence). The CDR3 loop is CAWSVGRNTEAFF. CDR3 DNA sequence: TGTGCCTGGAGTGTCGGGAGGAACACTGAAGCTTTCTTT.

This clone was detected many times. CDR3: CASSQDMLAGGYTDTQYF. The CDR3 nucleotides read TGCGCCAGCAGCCAAGATATGCTAGCGGGAGGATACACAGATACGCAGTATTTT. V and J are TRBV4-3 and TRBJ2-3; 11 bases are a match to TRBD2. The CDR3 totals 18 residues. The V segment lost 0 bases and the J segment 2 bases; nucleotides outside the gene matches: 7. CDR1 and CDR2 (germline): LGHNA, YSLEER.

The chain uses TRBV28 and TRBJ2-5, with 9 bases fitting TRBD2. The trim removed 5 bases at V and 6 bases at J, leaving 13 bases unmatched. CDR1 and CDR2 from the germline V gene are MDHEN and SYDVKM. The CDR3 covers 16 residues. The CDR3 DNA follows: TGTGCCAGCAGTCCCTCGTGGTTAGCGGGAGTTAAGACCCAGTACTTC. Encoded protein: CASSPSWLAGVKTQYF.

This clone was recorded at least ten times. The V gene is TRBV28, the J gene TRBJ2-2, with D uncertain. V shed 8 bases and J shed 3 bases, with 13 bases lying between them. Germline CDR1 reads MDHEN; CDR2 reads SYDVKM. The CDR3 runs to 14 residues. The CDR3 DNA reads TGTGCCAGCCGCCCCCGAGGCCACACCGGGGAGCTGTTTTTT. Its translation: CASRPRGHTGELFF.

The gene calls are TRBV4-3 and TRBJ1-6; TRBD1 might be the D (5 bases). Trimming left V 3 bases short and J 10 bases short, with 16 bases between. CDR3 length: 15 residues. CDR1 and CDR2 from the germline V gene are LGHNA and YSLEER. CDR3 sequence: CASSQWGDDGSPLHF. CDR3 DNA sequence: TGCGCCAGCAGCCAGTGGGGGGACGATGGCTCACCCCTCCACTTT.

This clone has just a few counts. The same CDR3 is also encoded by other DNA sequences in this sample. The chain carries TRBV5-1 and TRBJ2-2, with TRBD2 matching 11 bases. The ends lost 7 bases at V and 3 bases at J; junction bases unmatched: 8. The CDR3 length is 16 residues. Looked up from germline, CDR1 is SGHRS and CDR2 is YFSETQ. The chain's CDR3 is CASRPSGRTDTGELFF. The CDR3 DNA follows: TGCGCCAGCCGCCCTAGCGGGAGGACGGACACCGGGGAGCTGTTTTTT.

DNA of the CDR3: TGTGCCAGCAGCCCCCCGGGGGGCAATGAGCAGTTCTTC. Its translation is CASSPPGGNEQFF. This chain uses TRBV6-5 with TRBJ2-1, with 7 bases identical to TRBD2. The CDR3 has 13 amino acids. Trimming removed 6 bases from V and 6 bases from J; junction bases left unmatched: 5. Per germline, CDR1 MNHEY and CDR2 SVGAGI.

This clone was detected a few times. V gene TRBV2 combines with J gene TRBJ1-4, with TRBD1 as a possible D gene (6 bases). CDR1 SNHLY and CDR2 FYNNEI come from the germline V gene. The CDR3 totals 15 residues. V lost 1 base to trimming and J lost 13 bases, with 19 bases between them. CDR3 sequence (DNA): TGTGCCAGCAGTGAAGGGGGGGCGACGTCTAATGGACTGTTTTTT. As protein: CASSEGGATSNGLFF. Drawing the rest from reference TRBV2 and TRBJ1-4, the complete variable domain is EPEVTQTPSHQVTQMGQEVILRCVPISNHLYFYWYRQILGQKVEFLVSFYNNEISEKSEIFDDQFSVERPDGSNFTLKIRSTKLEDSAMYFCASSEGGATSNGLFFGSGTQLSVL.

This clone was found a few times. This rearrangement joins TRBV6-1 to TRBJ1-1; D gene unclear. In germline, CDR1 is MNHNS, CDR2 SASEGT. V was pared by 5 bases and J by 11 bases, with 15 bases between. The CDR3 spans 12 residues. CDR3 residues: CASSLPTGGAFF. The CDR3, as DNA: TGTGCCAGCAGTCTCCCTACGGGAGGGGCTTTCTTT.

The gene calls are TRBV4-2 and TRBJ1-2, with D uncertain. The CDR3 covers 13 residues. Germline V gene sequence: CDR1 LGHNA, CDR2 YNFKEQ. The germline V and J ends were trimmed by 0 bases and 3 bases, with 5 bases remaining between them. The CDR3 DNA is TGTGCCAGCAGCCAAGACTCGGACTATGGCTACACCTTC. Its protein is CASSQDSDYGYTF.

The rearrangement joins TRBV11-2 to TRBJ2-1, with D possibly being TRBD1 or TRBD2 (5 bases each). Germline V gene sequence: CDR1 SGHAT, CDR2 FQNNGV. The length of the CDR3 is 17 residues. V gave up 5 bases and J gave up 5 bases, with 22 bases separating them. The CDR3 reads CASSLLGPGASDNEQFF. The CDR3 DNA is TGTGCCAGCAGCCTCCTCGGACCCGGGGCCTCGGACAATGAGCAGTTCTTC.